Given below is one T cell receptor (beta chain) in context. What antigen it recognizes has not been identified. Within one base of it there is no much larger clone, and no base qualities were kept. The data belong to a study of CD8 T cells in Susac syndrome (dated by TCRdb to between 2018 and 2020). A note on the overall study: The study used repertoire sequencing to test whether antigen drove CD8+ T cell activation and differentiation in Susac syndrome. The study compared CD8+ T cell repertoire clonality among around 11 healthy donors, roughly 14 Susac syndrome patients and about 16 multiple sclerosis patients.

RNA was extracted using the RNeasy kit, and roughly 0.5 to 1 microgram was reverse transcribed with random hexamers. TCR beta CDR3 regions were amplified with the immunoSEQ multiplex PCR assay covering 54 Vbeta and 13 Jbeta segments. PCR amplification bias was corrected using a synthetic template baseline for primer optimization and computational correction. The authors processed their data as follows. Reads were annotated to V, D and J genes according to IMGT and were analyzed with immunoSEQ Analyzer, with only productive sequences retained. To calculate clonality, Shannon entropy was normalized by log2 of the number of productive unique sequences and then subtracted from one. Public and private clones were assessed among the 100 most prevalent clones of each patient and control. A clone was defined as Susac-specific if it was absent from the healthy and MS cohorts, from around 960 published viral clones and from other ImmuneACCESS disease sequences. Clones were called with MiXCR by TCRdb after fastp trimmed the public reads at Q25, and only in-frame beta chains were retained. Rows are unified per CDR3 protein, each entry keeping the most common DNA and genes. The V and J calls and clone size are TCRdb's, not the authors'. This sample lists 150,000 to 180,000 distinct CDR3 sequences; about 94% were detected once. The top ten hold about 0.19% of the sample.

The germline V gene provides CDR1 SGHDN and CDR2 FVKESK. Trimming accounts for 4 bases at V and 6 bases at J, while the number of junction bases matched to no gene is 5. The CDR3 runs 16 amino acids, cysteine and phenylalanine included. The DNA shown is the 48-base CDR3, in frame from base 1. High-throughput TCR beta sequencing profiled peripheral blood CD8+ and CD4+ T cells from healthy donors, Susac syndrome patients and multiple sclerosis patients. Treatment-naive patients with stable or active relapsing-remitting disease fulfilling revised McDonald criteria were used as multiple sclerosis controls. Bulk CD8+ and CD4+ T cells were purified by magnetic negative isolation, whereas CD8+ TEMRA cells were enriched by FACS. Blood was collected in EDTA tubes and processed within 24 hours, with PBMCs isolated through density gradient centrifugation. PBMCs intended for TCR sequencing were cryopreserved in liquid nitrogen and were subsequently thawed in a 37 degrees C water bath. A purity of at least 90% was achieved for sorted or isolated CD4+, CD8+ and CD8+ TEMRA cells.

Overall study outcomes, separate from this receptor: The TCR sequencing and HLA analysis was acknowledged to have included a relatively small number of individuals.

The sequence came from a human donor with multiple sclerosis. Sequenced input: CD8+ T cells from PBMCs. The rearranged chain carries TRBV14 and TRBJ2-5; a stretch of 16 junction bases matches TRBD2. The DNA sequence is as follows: TGTGCCAGCAGCCTGGGACTAGCGGGGGGGCCGAAGACCCAGTACTTC. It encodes CASSLGLAGGPKTQYF.